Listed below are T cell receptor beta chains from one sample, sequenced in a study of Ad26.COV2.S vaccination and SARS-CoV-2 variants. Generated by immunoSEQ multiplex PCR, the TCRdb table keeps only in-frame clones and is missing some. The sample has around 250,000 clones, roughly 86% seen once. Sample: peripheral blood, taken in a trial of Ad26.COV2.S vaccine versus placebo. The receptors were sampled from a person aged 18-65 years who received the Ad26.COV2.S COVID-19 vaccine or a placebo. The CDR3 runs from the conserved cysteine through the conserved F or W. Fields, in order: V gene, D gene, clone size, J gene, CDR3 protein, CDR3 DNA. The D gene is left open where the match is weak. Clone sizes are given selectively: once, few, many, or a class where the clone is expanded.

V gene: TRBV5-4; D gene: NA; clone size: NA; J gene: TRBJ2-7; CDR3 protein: CASSGEWENTGEEQYF; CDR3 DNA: TGTGCCAGCAGCGGGGAGTGGGAAAACACGGGGGAGGAGCAGTACTTC
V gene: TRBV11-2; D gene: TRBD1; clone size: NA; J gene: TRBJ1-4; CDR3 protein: CASSDRDREWEKLFF; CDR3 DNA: TGTGCCAGCAGCGACCGGGACAGGGAATGGGAAAAACTGTTTTTT
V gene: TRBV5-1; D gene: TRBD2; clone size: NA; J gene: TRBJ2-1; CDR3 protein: CASSPGTSGGLENEQFF; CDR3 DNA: TGCGCCAGCAGCCCCGGGACTAGCGGGGGGTTGGAGAATGAGCAGTTCTTC
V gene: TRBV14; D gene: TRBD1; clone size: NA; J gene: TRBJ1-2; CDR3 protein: CASSQDRTGWGGYTF; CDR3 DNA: TGTGCCAGCAGCCAAGACCGGACAGGGTGGGGTGGCTACACCTTC
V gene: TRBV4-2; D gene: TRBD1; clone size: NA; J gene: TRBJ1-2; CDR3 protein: CASSRDRVDYGYTF; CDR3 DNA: TGTGCCAGCAGCCGCGACAGGGTCGACTATGGCTACACCTTC
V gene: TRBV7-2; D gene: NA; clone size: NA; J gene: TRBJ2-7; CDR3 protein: CASSLVGFEYEQYF; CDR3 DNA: TGTGCCAGCAGCTTAGTTGGTTTTGAGTACGAGCAGTACTTC
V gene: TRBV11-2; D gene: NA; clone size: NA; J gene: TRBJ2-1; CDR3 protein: CASSLDKGQRGFF; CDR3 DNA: TGTGCCAGCAGCTTAGATAAGGGCCAGAGGGGGTTCTTC
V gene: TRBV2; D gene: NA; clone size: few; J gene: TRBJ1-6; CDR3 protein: CASSEASSSYNSPLHF; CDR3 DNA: TGTGCCAGCAGTGAAGCGTCGAGCTCCTATAATTCACCCCTCCACTTT
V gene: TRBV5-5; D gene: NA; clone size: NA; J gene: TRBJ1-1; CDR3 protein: CASSPDPTRDTEAFF; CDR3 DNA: TGTGCCAGCAGCCCGGACCCTACCCGGGACACTGAAGCTTTCTTT
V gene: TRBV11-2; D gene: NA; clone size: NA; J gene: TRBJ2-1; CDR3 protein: CASSNRDSNNEQFF; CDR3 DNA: TGTGCCAGCAGCAACCGGGACTCCAACAATGAGCAGTTCTTC
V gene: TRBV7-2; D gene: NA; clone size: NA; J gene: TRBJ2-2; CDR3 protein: CASYRPGQLTGELFF; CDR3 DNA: TGTGCCAGCTACCGTCCGGGGCAACTAACCGGGGAGCTGTTTTTT
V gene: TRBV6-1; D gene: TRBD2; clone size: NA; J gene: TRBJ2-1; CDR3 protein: CASSGHEGGRGDEQFF; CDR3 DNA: TGTGCCAGCAGTGGCCATGAGGGCGGGAGAGGCGATGAGCAGTTCTTC
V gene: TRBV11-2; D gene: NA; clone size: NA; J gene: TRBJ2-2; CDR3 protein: CASSLVPRTNTGELFF; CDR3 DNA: TGTGCCAGCAGCTTAGTGCCACGCACGAACACCGGGGAGCTGTTTTTT
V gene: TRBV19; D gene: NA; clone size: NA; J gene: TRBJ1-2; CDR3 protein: CASTREGYGYTF; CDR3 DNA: TGTGCCAGTACCAGGGAGGGCTATGGCTACACCTTC
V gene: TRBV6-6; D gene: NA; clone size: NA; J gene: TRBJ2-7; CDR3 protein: CASSQQDYEQYF; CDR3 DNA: TGTGCCAGCAGCCAACAGGATTACGAGCAGTACTTC
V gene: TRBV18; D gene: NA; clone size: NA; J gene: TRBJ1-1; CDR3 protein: CASSLGQAPEAFF; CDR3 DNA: TGTGCCAGCTCACTCGGGCAGGCCCCTGAAGCTTTCTTT
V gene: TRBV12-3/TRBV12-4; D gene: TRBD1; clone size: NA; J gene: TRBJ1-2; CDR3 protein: CASSPGQGVRYTF; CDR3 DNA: TGTGCCAGCAGTCCCGGACAGGGTGTACGCTACACCTTC
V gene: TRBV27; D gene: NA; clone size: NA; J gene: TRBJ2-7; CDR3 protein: CASSLSSGSRDEQYF; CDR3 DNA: TGTGCCAGCAGTTTATCATCAGGGTCGCGGGACGAGCAGTACTTC
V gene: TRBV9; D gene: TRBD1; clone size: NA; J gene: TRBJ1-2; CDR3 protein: CASSPRTGLNYGYTF; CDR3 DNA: TGTGCCAGCAGCCCAAGGACAGGGCTGAACTATGGCTACACCTTC
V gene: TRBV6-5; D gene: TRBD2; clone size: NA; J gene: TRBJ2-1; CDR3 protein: CASSTSGSGGEQFF; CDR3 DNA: TGTGCCAGCAGTACTAGCGGGAGTGGGGGTGAGCAGTTCTTC
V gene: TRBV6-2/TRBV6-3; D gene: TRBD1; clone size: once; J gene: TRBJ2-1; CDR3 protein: CASNPSGDRAYNEQFF; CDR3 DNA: TGTGCCAGCAACCCCTCCGGGGACAGAGCCTACAATGAGCAGTTCTTC
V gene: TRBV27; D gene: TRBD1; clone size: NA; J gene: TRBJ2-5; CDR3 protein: CASRGTGGETQYF; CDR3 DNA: TGTGCCAGCAGAGGGACAGGGGGAGAGACCCAGTACTTC
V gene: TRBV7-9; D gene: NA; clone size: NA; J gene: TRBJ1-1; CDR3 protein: CASSLGPTGIGMNTEAFF; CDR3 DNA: TGTGCCAGCAGCTTAGGCCCTACAGGGATTGGCATGAACACTGAAGCTTTCTTT
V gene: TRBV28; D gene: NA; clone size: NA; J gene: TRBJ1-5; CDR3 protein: CASSSTEYNQPQHF; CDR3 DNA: TGTGCCAGCAGTTCGACAGAGTACAATCAGCCCCAGCATTTT
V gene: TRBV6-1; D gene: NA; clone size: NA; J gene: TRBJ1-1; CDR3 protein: CASSEYKYGGNTEAFF; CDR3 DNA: TGTGCCAGCAGTGAATATAAATATGGGGGGAACACTGAAGCTTTCTTT
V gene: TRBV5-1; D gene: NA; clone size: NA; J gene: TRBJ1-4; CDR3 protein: CASSSDGATNEKLFF; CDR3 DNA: TGCGCCAGCAGCTCGGACGGAGCAACTAATGAAAAACTGTTTTTT
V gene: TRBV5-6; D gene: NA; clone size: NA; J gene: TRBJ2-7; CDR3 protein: CASSSMGLSLSLNF; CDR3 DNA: TGTGCCAGCAGCTCGATGGGACTTTCCTTAAGCCTGAACTTC
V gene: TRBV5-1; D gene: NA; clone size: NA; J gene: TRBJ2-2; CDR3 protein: CASSLEGRTGELFF; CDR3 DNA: TGCGCCAGCAGCTTGGAGGGCAGAACCGGGGAGCTGTTTTTT
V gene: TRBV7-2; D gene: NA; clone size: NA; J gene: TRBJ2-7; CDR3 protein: CASSLMPRGTSHEQYF; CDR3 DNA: TGTGCCAGCAGCTTGATGCCCAGGGGAACATCTCACGAGCAGTACTTC
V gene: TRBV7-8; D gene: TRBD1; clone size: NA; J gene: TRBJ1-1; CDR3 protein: CASSTGTGVSTEAFF; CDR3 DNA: TGTGCCAGCAGCACCGGGACAGGGGTCAGCACTGAAGCTTTCTTT
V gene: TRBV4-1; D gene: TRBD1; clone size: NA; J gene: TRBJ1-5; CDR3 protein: CASSPTRQGFRPQHF; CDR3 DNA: TGCGCCAGCAGCCCTACCCGACAGGGGTTTAGGCCCCAGCATTTT
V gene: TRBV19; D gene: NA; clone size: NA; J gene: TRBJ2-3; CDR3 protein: CASSIAGDVTDTQYF; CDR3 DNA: TGTGCCAGTAGTATAGCAGGGGATGTCACAGATACGCAGTATTTT
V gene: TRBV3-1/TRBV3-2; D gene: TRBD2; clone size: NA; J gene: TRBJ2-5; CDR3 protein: CASSPPPAGRAGETQYF; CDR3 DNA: TGTGCCAGCAGCCCGCCACCCGCCGGGAGGGCCGGGGAGACCCAGTACTTC
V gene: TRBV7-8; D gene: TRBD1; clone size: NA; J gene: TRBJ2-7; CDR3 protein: CASRRTGTGADEQYF; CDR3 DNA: TGTGCCAGCAGAAGAACCGGGACAGGGGCCGACGAGCAGTACTTC
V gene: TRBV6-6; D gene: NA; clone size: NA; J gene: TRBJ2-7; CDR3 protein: CASRGATGRTYEQYF; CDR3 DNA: TGTGCCAGCAGAGGCGCGACAGGACGCACCTACGAGCAGTACTTC
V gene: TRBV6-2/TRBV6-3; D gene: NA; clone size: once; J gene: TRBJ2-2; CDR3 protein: CASSPISGSGGTGELFF; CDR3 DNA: TGTGCCAGCAGTCCGATTTCGGGTTCCGGGGGCACCGGGGAGCTGTTTTTT
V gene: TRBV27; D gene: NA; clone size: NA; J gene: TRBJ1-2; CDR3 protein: CASSPKGGWGYTF; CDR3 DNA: TGTGCCAGCAGTCCAAAGGGGGGTTGGGGCTACACCTTC
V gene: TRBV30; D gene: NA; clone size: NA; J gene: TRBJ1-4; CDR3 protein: CAWRAQWARQYKLFF; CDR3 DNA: TGTGCCTGGAGGGCACAGTGGGCTCGTCAGTATAAACTGTTTTTT
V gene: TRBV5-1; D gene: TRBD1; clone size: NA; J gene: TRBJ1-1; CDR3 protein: CASSYYLDRGTEAFF; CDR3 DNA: TGCGCCAGCAGCTATTATTTAGACAGGGGCACTGAAGCTTTCTTT
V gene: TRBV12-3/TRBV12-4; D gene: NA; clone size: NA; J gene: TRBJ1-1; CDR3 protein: CASRGVRVTEAFF; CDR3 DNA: TGTGCCAGCAGGGGCGTCAGGGTCACTGAAGCTTTCTTT
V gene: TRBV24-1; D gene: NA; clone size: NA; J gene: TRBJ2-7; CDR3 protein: CAKRGCYEQYF; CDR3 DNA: TGTGCCAAAAGAGGGTGCTACGAGCAGTACTTC
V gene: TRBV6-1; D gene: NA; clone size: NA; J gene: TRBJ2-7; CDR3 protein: CASSDKGRTREQYF; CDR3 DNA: TGTGCCAGCAGTGACAAAGGCCGGACCCGCGAGCAGTACTTC
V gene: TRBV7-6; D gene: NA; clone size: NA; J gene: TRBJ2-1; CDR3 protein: CASSLTGPISYNEQFF; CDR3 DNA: TGTGCCAGCAGCTTAACAGGGCCCATCTCCTACAATGAGCAGTTCTTC
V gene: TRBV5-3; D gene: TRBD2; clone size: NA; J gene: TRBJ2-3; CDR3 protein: CARTQREDTQYF; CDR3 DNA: TGTGCCAGAACACAGCGGGAAGATACGCAGTATTTT
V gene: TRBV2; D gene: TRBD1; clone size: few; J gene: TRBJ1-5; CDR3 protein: CASSAEGQGPPQHF; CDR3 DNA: TGTGCCAGCAGTGCGGAGGGACAGGGGCCGCCCCAGCATTTT
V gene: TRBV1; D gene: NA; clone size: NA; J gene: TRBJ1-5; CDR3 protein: CTSSQDRPRENRVNQPQHF; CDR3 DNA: TGCACCAGCAGCCAAGATCGGCCGCGAGAAAACAGGGTCAATCAGCCCCAGCATTTT
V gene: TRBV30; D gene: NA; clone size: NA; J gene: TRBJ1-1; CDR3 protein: CAWEQGSNTEAFF; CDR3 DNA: TGTGCCTGGGAGCAGGGATCGAACACTGAAGCTTTCTTT
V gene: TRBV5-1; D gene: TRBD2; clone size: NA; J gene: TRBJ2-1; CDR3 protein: CASAPLAGRNEQFF; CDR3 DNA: TGCGCCAGCGCCCCACTAGCGGGAAGAAATGAGCAGTTCTTC
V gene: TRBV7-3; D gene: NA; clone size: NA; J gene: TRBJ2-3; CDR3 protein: CASSLGGLAADTQYF; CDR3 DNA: TGTGCCAGCAGCTTAGGCGGGCTAGCTGCAGATACGCAGTATTTT
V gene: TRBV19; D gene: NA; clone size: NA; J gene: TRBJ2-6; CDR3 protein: CASSTGPISSGANVLTF; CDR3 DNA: TGTGCCAGTAGTACAGGCCCGATAAGCTCTGGGGCCAACGTCCTGACTTTC
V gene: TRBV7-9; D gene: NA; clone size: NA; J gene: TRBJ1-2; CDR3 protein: CASSGGTGVFYGYTF; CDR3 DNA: TGTGCCAGCAGCGGGGGGACGGGAGTATTCTATGGCTACACCTTC
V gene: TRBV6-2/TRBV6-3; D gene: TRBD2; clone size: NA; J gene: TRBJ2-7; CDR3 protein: CASSSLTSDLFYEQYF; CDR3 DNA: TGTGCCAGCAGTTCCTTGACTAGCGATTTGTTCTACGAGCAGTACTTC
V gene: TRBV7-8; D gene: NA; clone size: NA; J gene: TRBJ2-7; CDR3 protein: CASSLEAVSYEQYF; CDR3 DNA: TGTGCCAGCAGCTTAGAAGCGGTATCCTACGAGCAGTACTTC
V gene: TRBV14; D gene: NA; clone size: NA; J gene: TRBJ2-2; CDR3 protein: CASQDSPNTGELFF; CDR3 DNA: TGTGCCAGCCAGGACAGCCCGAACACCGGGGAGCTGTTTTTT